The entry below describes one TCR beta chain. Its antigen remains undetermined. No qualities accompany the bases; no much larger clone lies one base away. The time point label, read with the paper, signifies: around 2 years on ibrutinib. For TCR beta library preparation, approximately 2.2 micrograms of genomic DNA were isolated from cryopreserved PBMCs. Longitudinal blood samples from CLL patients on ibrutinib monotherapy underwent high-throughput TCR beta sequencing. The patients took part in an open-label, single-center phase 2 trial of ibrutinib monotherapy. The goal of deep resolution MiSeq sequencing was a depth between 1 in 1 million and 1 in 200,000 T cells, and coverage averaged 10x per clonotype. The immunoSEQ hsTCRB Kit was used to generate the TCR beta libraries. For the original study's pipeline: ImmunoSEQ Data Assistant and ImmunoSEQ Analyzer were used for data analysis, and V, D and J genes were assigned according to IMGT definitions. Clonality, with values ranging from 0 to 1, was calculated as one minus the normalized Shannon entropy of productive rearrangement frequencies. Public clonotype analysis was restricted to overrepresented clonotypes comprising at least 0.05% of each patient's repertoire. About a dozen repertoires from age-matched healthy donors, obtained from immuneACCESS, served as clonality controls. Held by TCRdb, this immuneACCESS table contains in-frame sequences only and omits some clones. Under half of the omission traces to an unresolved V gene where checked; the cause of the rest is unknown. V and J calls plus clone size are reproduced from that table; the DNA served to infer D and trimming. The sample table holds 140,000 to 150,000 clones, of which 60% to 85% were seen once. Of the sample, approximately 5.1% falls within the top ten clones.

This sample stems from a study of cytotoxic CD8 clonotypes in ibrutinib-treated CLL (dated by TCRdb to about 2021). Some background on the complete study: In this cohort, about 15 patients were treatment-naive and roughly 10 were relapsed/refractory, while about 17 had unmutated IGHV. Partial responses were observed in about 25 patients and complete responses in 2; after a median follow-up of around 68 months, remission was maintained in 15 or so patients and progression was observed in some twelve. Response samples were obtained after a median of approximately 12 months of treatment, with a range of about 6 to 36 months. Samples averaged 255,043 productive templates and just under 95,000 productive rearrangements. Of the roughly 86 people in the trial, about 27 had longitudinal samples available. Cryopreserved peripheral blood mononuclear cells were obtained prior to treatment, at the time of response, and at either disease progression or sustained remission. All remission and progressive disease samples were collected while patients were still receiving ibrutinib. Results the study describes overall, beyond this receptor: Baseline clonality exceeded that of age-matched healthy donors and correlated strongly with circulating CD8+ T-cell counts. Public clonotypes were found to be uncommon and were observed to contract or remain stable during treatment; the increase in clonality was shown to reflect expansion of private clonotypes at ibrutinib response. At ibrutinib response clonality went up, during sustained remission it held steady, and at progression it dropped back toward baseline. Lymph node repertoires were not examined, and the timing of sampling was not matched between patients in sustained remission and those whose disease progressed.

Deletion took 5 bases off V and 5 bases off J, with a span of 15 bases between the germline ends. The germline V gene sets CDR1 to MDHEN and CDR2 to SYDVKM. The CDR3 has 14 amino acids, counting the end cysteine and phenylalanine. Just the 42-base CDR3 DNA is kept, in frame starting at base 1. The TCR comes from a human donor with chronic lymphocytic leukemia. The sample was PBMCs, taken after 24 months of ibrutinib treatment. The chain employs TRBV28 and TRBJ1-2; TRBD1 is a possible D gene, resting on 5 matching bases. The DNA reads as follows: TGTGCCAGCAGTCCGGGGGGGACGGGGTATGGCTACACCTTC. This encodes CASSPGGTGYGYTF.